Following are 14 T cell receptor beta chains from one sample sequenced in a study of PD-L1 blockade in urothelial cancer (TCRdb year 2017). Library preparation was by the immunoSEQ multiplex PCR assay. Imported from immuneACCESS, the table was reduced by TCRdb to in-frame sequences with V and J called. These copies leave out some clones; in studies compared against another copy, an unresolved V gene accounts for under half, and the cause of the remainder is not known. This sample lists 95,000 to 130,000 clones; around 89% were detected once. Of the sample, over 1.5% is held by the ten largest clones. This specimen's time point label, interpreted: peripheral blood 6 weeks after treatment start. This material consisted of PBMCs, taken around atezolizumab (anti-PD-L1) treatment. The receptors originated from a man aged 55 to 70 with urothelial cancer.

This chain uses TRBV4-1 with TRBJ2-7; 12 nucleotides match TRBD2. The CDR3 sequence is 16 residues long. V was clipped by 4 bases and J by 0 bases; unmatched bases: 4. Germline V CDR1 and CDR2: MGHRA, YSYEKL. CDR3 amino acids: CASSPGLAGSSYEQYF. The CDR3 nucleotides are TGCGCCAGCAGCCCTGGACTAGCGGGATCCTCCTACGAGCAGTACTTC.

The rearrangement links TRBV5-1 to TRBJ2-1; the match to TRBD2 covers 11 bases. Germline V gene data show CDR1 as SGHRS and CDR2 as YFSETQ. With 0 bases clipped from V and 9 bases from J, the junction kept 5 bases outside the gene matches. The CDR3 totals 15 residues. DNA of the CDR3: TGCGCCAGCAGCTTGGTAACTAGCGGGAGCGGTGAGCAGTTCTTC. This encodes CASSLVTSGSGEQFF.

The chain is built from TRBV23-1 and TRBJ1-2; TRBD1 might be the D (6 bases). TRBV23-1 is given ORF status, its function remaining uncertain. The CDR3 runs to 14 residues. V lost 7 bases, J lost 4 bases, and 16 bases lay in between. The CDR3 sequence: CASNGQLRFYGYTF. The CDR3 DNA sequence: TGCGCCAGCAATGGACAGCTCCGGTTCTATGGCTACACCTTC.

The rearrangement uses TRBV5-4 and TRBJ1-2; no definite D call. There are 15 residues in the CDR3. CDR1 is SGHNT, CDR2 YYREEE, per germline (reference sequence). Trimming took 0 bases from V and 4 from J, leaving 13 bases between them. The CDR3: CASSLEAGRAYGYTF. The CDR3 DNA reads as TGTGCCAGCAGCTTGGAAGCGGGGAGGGCCTATGGCTACACCTTC.

This CDR3 reads CAVSRETRYEQYF. The CDR3 DNA follows: TGTGCCGTCTCCAGGGAAACTCGCTACGAGCAGTACTTC. This chain connects TRBV28 to TRBJ2-7; weak D call: TRBD1 (5 bases). V was pared by 11 bases and J by 3 bases, with 17 bases between. The CDR3 has 13 residues. Per germline, CDR1 MDHEN and CDR2 SYDVKM.

The CDR3 bases are TGCGCCAGCAGCCAAGATCCCGACACGTTAAGCTACACCTTC. This codes for CASSQDPDTLSYTF. This chain joins TRBV4-1 and TRBJ1-2; D not resolved. The germline V gene has CDR1 MGHRA and CDR2 YSYEKL. V lost 0 bases and J lost 9, with 14 bases in between. CDR3 length: 14 amino acids.

This chain links TRBV5-1 with TRBJ2-1; 9 nucleotides agree with TRBD1. The length of the CDR3 is 15 residues. CDR1 is SGHRS and CDR2 is YFSETQ in the germline V gene. V trimming: 4 bases; J trimming: 7 bases; junction bases outside the gene matches: 9. CDR3 bases: TGCGCCAGCAGCCTGGGGGGGACAGGGACGAATGAGCAGTTCTTC. Translation gives CASSLGGTGTNEQFF.

This clone showed up just once. The chain uses TRBV29-1 and TRBJ2-1; D call uncertain. Per the germline V gene, CDR1 is SQVTM and CDR2 is ANQGSEA. V lost 7 bases, J lost 7 bases, and 11 bases lay in between. The CDR3 length is 11 residues. The CDR3 DNA reads as TGCAGCGCCGAGGCCGAGAATGAGCAGTTCTTC. Encoded protein: CSAEAENEQFF.

The sample holds a few counts of this clone. V gene TRBV6-5 combines with J gene TRBJ1-2; D is perhaps TRBD1 (5 bases). The CDR3 runs to 12 residues. Trimming took off 7 bases at V and 5 bases at J, with 11 bases between the two ends. Germline V gives CDR1 MNHEY, CDR2 SVGAGI. CDR3 bases: TGTGCCAGCACGACCGGGGGGTATGGCTACACCTTC. Its translation is CASTTGGYGYTF.

CDR3 sequence: CASSPAGGSGNTIYF. For the CDR3, the DNA is TGTGCCAGCAGCCCGGCAGGGGGCTCTGGAAACACCATATATTTT. The chain links TRBV9 to TRBJ1-3; the match to TRBD1 covers 7 bases. Germline V lookup: CDR1 SGDLS, CDR2 YYNGEE. Trimming at V came to 4 bases and at J to 0 bases, leaving 4 bases not matched to a gene. CDR3 length equals 15 residues.

The chain is built from TRBV25-1 and TRBJ1-1, with D hard to call. This CDR3 is 13 amino acids long. In germline, CDR1 is MGHDK, CDR2 SYGVNS. V was trimmed by 6 bases and J by 4 bases, leaving 12 bases between them. CDR3 sequence (DNA): TGTGCCAGCAGCGCCTTGTCGGGCACTGAAGCTTTCTTT. Translating it yields CASSALSGTEAFF.

CDR3 DNA sequence: TGTGCCAGCAGCTTTTTCTTCAGTGACAATGAGCAGTTCTTC. Encoded protein: CASSFFFSDNEQFF. This chain uses TRBV11-3 with TRBJ2-1; D is undetermined. CDR3 length: 14 amino acids. Germline V gene lookup returns CDR1 SGHNT and CDR2 YENEEA. The V and J ends lost 3 bases and 5 bases respectively, with 11 bases between them.

The chain uses TRBV25-1 and TRBJ2-5, with TRBD1 matching 7 bases. Germline V gene lookup returns CDR1 MGHDK and CDR2 SYGVNS. With V trimmed by 6 bases and J by 5 bases, 12 bases remained unmatched. CDR3 size: 15 residues. The CDR3 region is CASSETPTGSETQYF. CDR3 sequence (DNA): TGTGCCAGCAGCGAGACGCCGACAGGGTCGGAGACCCAGTACTTC. Combining the CDR3 with reference TRBV25-1 and TRBJ2-5 gives the whole variable domain EADIYQTPRYLVIGTGKKITLECSQTMGHDKMYWYQQDPGMELHLIHYSYGVNSTEKGDLSSESTVSRIRTEHFPLTLESARPSHTSQYLCASSETPTGSETQYFGPGTRLLVL.

The CDR3 spells CASSLAGSSYEQYF. The CDR3, as DNA: TGTGCCAGCAGCTTAGCGGGCAGCTCCTACGAGCAGTACTTC. V usage is TRBV7-9 and J usage is TRBJ2-7; D gene ambiguous. Germline V lookup: CDR1 SEHNR, CDR2 FQNEAQ (reference sequence). Trimming stripped 0 bases from V and 0 bases from J, with 6 bases between. The CDR3 has 14 amino acids.